Included here is one T cell receptor beta chain sequence, with context. Its ends do not fully match the called genes, so a read error is possible. The data were taken from a study of T-cell reconstitution after alpha-beta-depleted transplantation in children. The TCRbeta library incorporated unique molecular identifiers. TCRdb re-analysed the PCR reads in MiXCR, keeping a single row per CDR3 protein. The table has a few hundred thousand distinct CDR3 sequences, about a tenth seen once. CDR3 length: 16 residues. Germline-derived CDR1 and CDR2 are SEHNR and FQNEAQ (reference sequence). V usage is TRBV7-9 and J usage is TRBJ2-2, with 8 bases lining up with TRBD1. Sequenced here: PBMCs from the stem cell graft donor, sampled from the stem cell graft. The receptor comes from a human donor who donated a stem cell graft to a child with acute lymphoblastic leukemia. The CDR3 is CASNLRGQGGTGELFF. CDR3 coding DNA: TGTGCCAGCAACTTACGTGGACAGGGTGGCACCGGGGAGCTGTTTTTT.